The clone carrying this T cell receptor beta chain was recorded at least ten times. Its target is unknown. The sample comes from a study of post-analysis software for immune sequencing data. Study-wide context: Some patients lacked subtype; others had relapsing-remitting, secondary progressive or progressive-relapsing disease.

Findings and caveats of the study: The normalized Chao1 diversity of multiple sclerosis patients was significantly lower than that of controls.

Unique molecular identifiers had been added to the TCR beta cDNA libraries. MiXCR, run by TCRdb on the PCR reads, gives a single entry per CDR3 protein. This table holds around 770,000 distinct CDR3 sequences, around 42% found once. The sample taken for sequencing was blood. This sequence originates from a girl aged 5 to 17 with multiple sclerosis.

CDR3 protein: CSAGGGVYEQYF. The CDR3 bases are TGCAGTGCGGGAGGGGGTGTTTACGAGCAGTACTTC. This chain joins TRBV20-1 and TRBJ2-7; weak D call: TRBD2 (7 bases). V lost 6 bases and J lost 4, with 13 bases in between. Germline CDR1 DFQATT, CDR2 SNEGSKA (reference sequence). The length of the CDR3 is 12 residues.